The present entry profiles one T cell receptor (beta chain) with its context. This entry belongs to a study of T cell responses to AZD1222 COVID-19 vaccine. Germline-derived CDR1 and CDR2 are SGDLS and YYNGEE. This CDR3 region has 15 residues. V lost 0 bases and J lost 0, with 7 bases in between. Sequencing used immunoSEQ multiplex PCR; TCRdb keeps in-frame clones, though not all of them. Of about 150,000 clones in the sample, roughly 88% were seen once. The sample was peripheral blood, taken on day 0 of AZD1222 vaccination. J is TRBJ1-3 and V is TRBV9; D gene ambiguous. This TCR derives from an adult in good health. The CDR3 loop reads CASSVEGNSGNTIYF. CDR3 DNA: TGTGCCAGCAGCGTAGAGGGTAACTCTGGAAACACCATATATTTT.